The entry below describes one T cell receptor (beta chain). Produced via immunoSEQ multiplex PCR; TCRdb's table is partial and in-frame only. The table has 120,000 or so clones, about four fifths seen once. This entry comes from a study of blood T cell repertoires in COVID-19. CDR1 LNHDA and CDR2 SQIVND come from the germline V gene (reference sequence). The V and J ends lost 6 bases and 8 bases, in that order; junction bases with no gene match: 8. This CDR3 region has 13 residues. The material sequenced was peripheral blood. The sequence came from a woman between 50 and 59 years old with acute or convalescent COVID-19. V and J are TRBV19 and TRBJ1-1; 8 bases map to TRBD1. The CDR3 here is CASRAGGEREAFF. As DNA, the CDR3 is TGTGCCAGTAGGGCAGGGGGCGAAAGAGAAGCTTTCTTT.